This paragraph covers one T cell receptor (beta chain) sequence. Trimming took 4 bases from V and 4 from J, leaving 13 bases between them. The CDR3 extends over 14 amino acids. The germline gives CDR1 SNHLY, CDR2 FYNNEI. The authors ran the assay at deep level. Assay: immunoSEQ multiplex PCR; the TCRdb copy retains only in-frame clones and omits some. The data contain millions of clones, 95% of them seen just once; the ten biggest clones take up 0.1% to 0.15%. The data were taken from a study of shared clonotypes between healthy human individuals. The sample consisted of naive CD4+ T cells sorted from blood. Described subset: CD45RA+ positively selected. The sequence derives from a young man in good health. V is TRBV2 and J is TRBJ1-1, with D perhaps matching TRBD1 (5 bases). CDR3 loop: CASSVFRDSTEAFF. The CDR3 DNA follows: TGTGCCAGCAGTGTCTTCAGGGATAGCACTGAAGCTTTCTTT.